One sample yielded the 6 T cell receptor beta chains listed below, sequenced in a study of blood T cell repertoires in COVID-19. Profiled with immunoSEQ multiplex PCR; TCRdb holds only in-frame clones, not every one. Of roughly 230,000 clones detected, about four fifths appear once; the ten largest clones hold approximately 4.8%. Sample: peripheral blood. The source is a man aged 50-59 years with active or convalescent COVID-19.

The CDR3 sequence: CSVTYAGVNQPQHF. CDR3 nucleotide sequence: TGCAGCGTGACCTACGCGGGGGTCAATCAGCCCCAGCATTTT. This chain links TRBV29-1 with TRBJ1-5; a possible D gene is TRBD1 (5 bases). Trimming stripped 6 bases from V and 3 bases from J, with 15 bases between. CDR1 and CDR2 (germline): SQVTM, ANQGSEA. CDR3 length: 14 residues.

This chain links TRBV12-3 or TRBV12-4 with TRBJ2-7; maybe TRBD2 (6 bases). This CDR3 spans 11 amino acids. The germline V and J ends were trimmed by 7 bases and 3 bases, with 7 bases remaining between them. The CDR3 loop reads CASTGGYEQYF. CDR3 in DNA: TGTGCCAGCACCGGGGGCTACGAGCAGTACTTC.

The chain couples TRBV6-5 to TRBJ1-1; D is ambiguous. The CDR3 runs to 14 residues. Germline V gene data show CDR1 as MNHEY and CDR2 as SVGAGI. The germline V and J ends were trimmed by 0 bases and 8 bases, with 13 bases remaining between them. The CDR3 is CASSYSGPRREAFF. The DNA for the CDR3 is TGTGCCAGCAGTTACTCCGGACCGAGGAGGGAAGCTTTCTTT.

The rearrangement links TRBV30 to TRBJ1-5, with TRBD1 matching 8 bases. The CDR3 length is 14 residues. V lost 1 base, J lost 5 bases, and 4 bases stayed unmatched. In germline, CDR1 is GTSNPN, CDR2 SVGIG (reference sequence). The CDR3 DNA sequence: TGTGCCTGGAGTGACGGACAGGGCGATCAGCCCCAGCATTTT. Its protein is CAWSDGQGDQPQHF.

J is TRBJ2-2 and V is TRBV7-8; TRBD1 matches 11 bases. Germline loops: CDR1 SGHVS, CDR2 FQNEAQ. The trim removed 4 bases at V and 2 bases at J, leaving 15 bases unmatched. CDR3 size: 20 residues. Here the CDR3 reads CASSSGQGALTIFNTGELFF. CDR3 nucleotide sequence: TGTGCCAGCAGCTCCGGACAGGGGGCCTTAACAATCTTCAACACCGGGGAGCTGTTTTTT. The variable domain in full, completed from reference TRBV7-8 and TRBJ2-2, reads GAGVSQSPRYKVAKRGQDVALRCDPISGHVSLFWYQQALGQGPEFLTYFQNEAQLDKSGLPSDRFFAERPEGSVSTLKIQRTQQEDSAVYLCASSSGQGALTIFNTGELFFGEGSRLTVL.

Points on this clone: Relative to the germline gene, one junction end is altered; a read error may explain this. J is TRBJ1-6 and V is TRBV2, with D perhaps matching TRBD1 (6 bases). The CDR3 contains 15 residues. The germline V gene has CDR1 SNHLY and CDR2 FYNNEI. The CDR3: CASREGTLSNSPLHF. The CDR3 DNA is TGTGCCAGCAGGGAAGGGACACTATCCAATTCACCCCTCCACTTT.